The 21 T cell receptor beta chains listed next were all sequenced from one sample in a study of neurological immune-mediated disorders. TCRdb re-derived calls from the 5' RACE reads in MiXCR, one entry per CDR3 protein. The data contain about 48,000 distinct CDR3 sequences, roughly a quarter of them singletons. Source material: PBMCs. These receptors originate from an older woman in good health.

This clonotype was seen at least ten times. This chain joins TRBV20-1 and TRBJ2-7; tentatively, D is TRBD2 (5 bases). CDR3 length: 12 residues. Germline lookup yields CDR1 DFQATT and CDR2 SNEGSKA (reference sequence). V dropped 4 bases and J dropped 4 bases, with 11 bases sitting between them. This CDR3 reads CSAIGMGYEQYF. CDR3 DNA sequence: TGCAGTGCTATCGGGATGGGGTACGAGCAGTACTTC.

This clonotype was recorded a few times. The chain has TRBV5-1 and TRBJ2-7; D remains ambiguous. The V and J ends lost 1 base and 2 bases respectively, with 10 bases between them. CDR1 and CDR2 from the germline V gene are SGHRS and YFSETQ. This CDR3 region has 14 residues. CDR3 residues: CASSLTGTTYEQYF. CDR3 in DNA: TGCGCCAGCAGCTTGACGGGCACAACCTACGAGCAGTACTTC.

V usage is TRBV9 and J usage is TRBJ1-2; 7 bases match TRBD1. The CDR3 is 14 residues long. Trimming removed 3 bases from V and 5 bases from J; junction bases left unmatched: 7. Germline CDR1 SGDLS, CDR2 YYNGEE. The CDR3 nucleotides are TGTGCCAGCAGCGCGACAGGGACCGCTTATGGCTACACCTTC. Translated: CASSATGTAYGYTF.

CDR3: CSARPTAGGYGADTQYF. CDR3 coding DNA: TGCAGTGCTCGGCCCACAGCGGGGGGTTATGGGGCAGATACGCAGTATTTT. The chain is built from TRBV20-1 and TRBJ2-3, with 9 bases aligning to TRBD2. V lost 5 bases to trimming and J lost 4 bases; unmatched junction nucleotides: 16. CDR3 length: 17 amino acids. Germline V gives CDR1 DFQATT, CDR2 SNEGSKA (reference sequence).

This clonotype was observed once. The chain links TRBV27 to TRBJ2-5; a weak D match, TRBD1 (5 bases). V lost 1 base to trimming and J lost 4 bases, with 13 bases between them. Germline loops: CDR1 MNHEY, CDR2 SMNVEV (reference sequence). The CDR3 contains 15 residues. Here the CDR3 DNA reads TGTGCCAGCAGTTTATTCGGCCAAGGGGTAGAGACCCAGTACTTC. This gives the protein CASSLFGQGVETQYF.

The J gene is TRBJ1-5, the V gene TRBV2; possibly TRBD1 for D (5 bases). CDR1 SNHLY and CDR2 FYNNEI come from the germline V gene. CDR3 length equals 17 residues. Trimming took 3 bases from V and 1 from J, leaving 16 bases between them. The CDR3 coding sequence is TGTGCCAGCAGTGATCTCGGTAGGGGACCCAGCAATCAGCCCCAGCATTTT. Protein product: CASSDLGRGPSNQPQHF.

This clonotype was observed at least ten times. The chain combines TRBV4-1 with TRBJ1-5; D not certain. The germline V gene encodes CDR1 MGHRA and CDR2 YSYEKL. This CDR3 has 16 amino acids. The V and J ends lost 2 bases and 3 bases respectively, with 14 bases between them. In nucleotides, the CDR3 is TGCGCCAGCAGCCAAACCGCTACAGAGAACAATCAGCCCCAGCATTTT. Residues: CASSQTATENNQPQHF.

This clonotype appeared a few times. The V call is TRBV5-5, the J call TRBJ2-7, with D uncertain. V was pared by 4 bases and J by 4 bases, with 15 bases between. This CDR3 spans 14 amino acids. The germline V gene encodes CDR1 SGHKS and CDR2 YYEKEE (reference sequence). The CDR3 nucleotides are TGTGCCAGCAGCCCCCGTCTAGGGTTATACGAGCAGTACGTC. Translating gives CASSPRLGLYEQYV.

Ten or more counts support this clonotype. The chain is built from TRBV5-1 and TRBJ2-1; tentative D call: TRBD1 (6 bases). Germline CDR1 SGHRS, CDR2 YFSETQ. Between the trimmed V and J ends, which lost 0 bases and 2 bases, there was a span of 6 bases. This CDR3 is built from 14 residues. For the CDR3, the DNA is TGCGCCAGCAGCTTGGGACAGGCCTACAATGAGCAGTTCTTC. The encoded protein is CASSLGQAYNEQFF.

This clonotype was observed many times. The chain uses TRBV5-1 and TRBJ2-7; 8 nucleotides align to TRBD1. CDR1 and CDR2 from the germline V gene are SGHRS and YFSETQ. The CDR3 contains 14 residues. Germline trimming cut 3 bases from V and 5 bases from J; bases unmatched to any gene: 7. The chain's CDR3 is CASSSRGLGDEQYF. CDR3 coding DNA: TGCGCCAGCAGCTCCAGGGGGCTCGGGGACGAGCAGTACTTC.

This clonotype was counted ten times or more. The rearrangement uses TRBV20-1 and TRBJ2-1, with 9 bases identical to TRBD2. Germline V CDR1 and CDR2: DFQATT, SNEGSKA (reference sequence). The CDR3 loop spans 13 amino acids. The CDR3 is CSRLGTSLGEQFF. DNA of the CDR3: TGCAGCCGACTAGGGACTAGCCTTGGTGAGCAGTTCTTC.

This clonotype was recorded many times. The chain joins TRBV6-6 to TRBJ2-7; a possible D gene is TRBD2 (6 bases). This CDR3 has 13 amino acids. Germline values: CDR1 MNHNY, CDR2 SVGAGI (reference sequence). V lost 5 bases and J lost 3, with 11 bases in between. The CDR3 DNA sequence: TGTGCCAGCAGTCCCCGGACTAACTACGAGCAGTACTTC. Protein sequence: CASSPRTNYEQYF.

The table lists this clonotype with many counts. This rearrangement joins TRBV7-8 to TRBJ2-2; TRBD2 might be the D (5 bases). CDR1 and CDR2 (germline): SGHVS, FQNEAQ. The CDR3 sequence is 14 residues long. Trimming pared 5 bases from V and 1 base from J, leaving 8 bases between. The CDR3 loop is CASSRTVNTGELFF. The CDR3 DNA is TGTGCCAGCAGCCGGACTGTGAACACCGGGGAGCTGTTTTTT. Variable domain in full (rest from reference TRBV7-8 and TRBJ2-2): GAGVSQSPRYKVAKRGQDVALRCDPISGHVSLFWYQQALGQGPEFLTYFQNEAQLDKSGLPSDRFFAERPEGSVSTLKIQRTQQEDSAVYLCASSRTVNTGELFFGEGSRLTVL.

The chain links TRBV10-2 to TRBJ2-1; perhaps D is TRBD1 or TRBD2 (5 bases each). Germline V lookup: CDR1 WSHSY, CDR2 SAAADI. CDR3 length equals 14 residues. Trimming stripped 8 bases from V and 0 bases from J, with 11 bases between. The CDR3 loop is CASLEGSSYNEQFF. The CDR3 nucleotides read TGCGCCAGCCTCGAGGGGAGCTCCTACAATGAGCAGTTCTTC.

This clonotype was counted many times. CDR3 DNA: TGTGCCAGCAGTTTGTTCGAGGGACTGGAGACCCAGTACTTC. As protein: CASSLFEGLETQYF. The rearrangement joins TRBV28 to TRBJ2-5; TRBD2 is a possible D gene (6 bases). Germline assignment: CDR1 MDHEN and CDR2 SYDVKM. V was clipped by 3 bases and J by 5 bases, with 13 bases between them. This CDR3 comprises 14 residues.

This clonotype showed up many times. This chain links TRBV20-1 with TRBJ1-5; possible D gene TRBD1, 5 bases. V was shortened by 3 bases and J by 0 bases, with 15 bases between the two germline ends. Germline CDR1 is DFQATT and CDR2 is SNEGSKA (reference sequence). The CDR3 is 16 amino acids. CDR3 coding DNA: TGCAGTGCTAGCCACGGGGGGGTTCTTAGCAATCAGCCCCAGCATTTT. Translated: CSASHGGVLSNQPQHF.

This clonotype was seen many times. The rearrangement links TRBV7-2 to TRBJ2-5, with 8 nucleotides matching TRBD1. From germline, CDR1 is SGHTA and CDR2 FQGNSA. J lost 4 bases, V lost 4 bases, and 14 bases had no gene match. CDR3 size: 17 residues. CDR3 in DNA: TGTGCCAGCAGCTCTCCTTCCGGACAGGGTGGGGGAGAGACCCAGTACTTC. It encodes CASSSPSGQGGGETQYF.

This clonotype was seen repeatedly, ten times or more. CDR3 residues: CASSLGLDPYEQYF. The CDR3 coding sequence is TGCGCCAGCAGCTTGGGGTTGGATCCCTACGAGCAGTACTTC. The rearrangement uses TRBV5-1 and TRBJ2-7; D remains ambiguous. This CDR3 has 14 residues. Germline V gene data show CDR1 as SGHRS and CDR2 as YFSETQ. Trimming shortened V by 0 bases and J by 2 bases, and 9 bases separated the two germline ends.

The rearrangement joins TRBV10-1 to TRBJ2-1, with 10 bases identical to TRBD2. The CDR3 consists of 13 residues. V was pared by 2 bases and J by 13 bases, with 5 bases of the junction left unmatched. Germline CDR1 reads WNHNN; CDR2 reads SYGVQD (reference sequence). CDR3 in amino acids: CASSETTSGSQFF. The CDR3 nucleotides are TGCGCCAGCAGTGAGACGACTAGCGGGTCCCAGTTCTTC.

This clonotype was found many times. The genes are TRBV4-1 and TRBJ2-2, with no clear D. The germline gives CDR1 MGHRA, CDR2 YSYEKL. The CDR3 runs 16 residues. V lost 0 bases and J lost 3, with 11 bases in between. The CDR3 DNA follows: TGCGCCAGCAGCCAAGATTGGACCCTCCACACCGGGGAGCTGTTTTTT. This codes for CASSQDWTLHTGELFF.

This clonotype was seen ten or more times. The gene calls are TRBV7-6 and TRBJ2-3; tentatively, D is TRBD2 (5 bases). The CDR3 is 16 residues long. V was pared by 5 bases and J by 6 bases, with 21 bases between. Germline-derived CDR1 and CDR2 are SGHVS and FNYEAQ. For the CDR3, the DNA is TGTGCCAGCAGCCTACTAGGTTTGGCTCAGGCCGATACGCAGTATTTT. Its translation is CASSLLGLAQADTQYF.